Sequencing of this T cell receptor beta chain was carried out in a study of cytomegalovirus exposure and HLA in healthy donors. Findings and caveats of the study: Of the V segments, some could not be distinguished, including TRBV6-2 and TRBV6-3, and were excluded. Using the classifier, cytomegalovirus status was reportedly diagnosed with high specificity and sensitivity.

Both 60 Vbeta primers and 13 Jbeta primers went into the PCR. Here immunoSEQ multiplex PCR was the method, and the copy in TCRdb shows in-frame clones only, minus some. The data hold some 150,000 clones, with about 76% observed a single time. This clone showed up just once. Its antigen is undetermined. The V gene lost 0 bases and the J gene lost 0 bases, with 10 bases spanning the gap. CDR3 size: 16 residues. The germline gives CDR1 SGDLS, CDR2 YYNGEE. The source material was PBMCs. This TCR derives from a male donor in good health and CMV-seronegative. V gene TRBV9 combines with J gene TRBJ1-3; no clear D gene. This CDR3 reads CASSVAKTSSGNTIYF. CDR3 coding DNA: TGTGCCAGCAGCGTAGCTAAGACAAGCTCTGGAAACACCATATATTTT.